This T cell receptor beta chain emerged from a study of T cells after yellow fever vaccination. Study summary: Preparation used SMART-Seq v4 Ultra Low Input for the low-cell-number fractions. Study-wide results and caveats: Shared CD4/CD8 clonotypes were a small share, likely from convergent recombination. Highly abundant clonotypes carried over from the bulk population could end up in FACS-sorted repertoires as contaminants. After the booster, roughly 96% of CD4 and about 90% of CD8 primary-response clones were re-detected.

With 3 bases removed from V and 3 bases from J, the gap between germline ends came to 6 bases. The CDR3 runs to 12 residues. From the 5' RACE reads, TCRdb called clonotypes with MiXCR, one entry per CDR3 protein. The sample consists of hundreds of thousands of distinct CDR3 sequences, roughly 14% of them appearing once. About this clonotype: Its specificity is not known.

The sequence was collected from a man between 25 and 39 years old who received the YFV17D yellow fever vaccine. The chain employs TRBV12-3 or TRBV12-4 and TRBJ2-7; D is unclear. Material: PBMCs, obtained on the day of the yellow fever booster vaccination. The CDR3 DNA sequence: TGTGCCAGCAGTTTCGGCCACTACGAGCAGTACTTC. Residues: CASSFGHYEQYF.